This TCR beta chain emerged from a study of shared clonotypes between healthy human individuals. Findings and limits, study-wide: Sequencing depth was expected to affect clonotype sharing among donors.

Germline V lookup: CDR1 MGHDK, CDR2 SYGVNS. V was cut by 10 bases and J by 4 bases, with 12 bases left in between. The CDR3 totals 12 residues. Sequenced by immunoSEQ multiplex PCR; TCRdb stores in-frame clones only, minus some. The repertoire consists of about a million clones, with under 80% occurring once and the leading ten covering roughly 1.4%. Points on this clone: Its antigen is as yet unknown.

Sequences were obtained from memory CD4+ T cells sorted from blood. As for subset: CD45RA-negative fraction. The rearrangement joins TRBV25-1 to TRBJ2-3; D perhaps matches TRBD2 (5 bases). The TCR originated in a young man in good health. CDR3 region: CATLRDADTQYF. The CDR3 DNA reads as TGTGCCACTCTTCGGGATGCAGATACGCAGTATTTT.